These 5 T cell receptor beta chains were all obtained from the same sample, sequenced in a study of T cell responses to AZD1222 COVID-19 vaccine. TCRdb's copy holds only in-frame clones and misses some; the assay was immunoSEQ multiplex PCR. The table shows about 140,000 clones, with about nine tenths occurring only once. The sample in question was peripheral blood, obtained on day 0 of AZD1222 vaccination. The receptors derive from an adult in good health.

CDR3 in amino acids: CASSQDRGGGEAFF. Here the CDR3 DNA reads TGTGCCAGCAGCCAAGATCGGGGGGGTGGTGAAGCTTTCTTT. The rearrangement joins TRBV4-2 to TRBJ1-1; perhaps TRBD1 as D (5 bases). This CDR3 comprises 14 residues. Germline CDR1 LGHNA, CDR2 YNFKEQ. Trimming stripped 0 bases from V and 7 bases from J, with 12 bases between.

The gene calls are TRBV7-3 and TRBJ2-1; 11 bases agree with TRBD2. The J segment lost 0 bases and the V segment lost 5 bases, leaving 12 bases of the junction unmatched. There are 19 residues in the CDR3. Per germline, CDR1 SGHTA and CDR2 FQGTGA. The CDR3 here is CASSPGGVAGGPSYNEQFF. The CDR3, as DNA: TGTGCCAGCAGCCCAGGGGGGGTAGCGGGAGGGCCCTCCTACAATGAGCAGTTCTTC.

This chain joins TRBV4-1 and TRBJ2-2; no clear D. Germline V lookup: CDR1 MGHRA, CDR2 YSYEKL. The CDR3 spans 16 residues. Trimming cost V 1 base and J 1 base, with 10 bases left between them. For the CDR3, the DNA is TGCGCCAGCAGCCAAGTTTTGACGTGGAACACCGGGGAGCTGTTTTTT. Its protein is CASSQVLTWNTGELFF.

The chain carries TRBV29-1 and TRBJ1-2; no definite D call. V was pared by 3 bases and J by 5 bases, with 7 bases between. The CDR3 has 11 residues. Germline assignment: CDR1 SQVTM and CDR2 ANQGSEA. For the CDR3, the DNA is TGCAGCGTTGATGTCCAATATGGCTACACCTTC. It codes for CSVDVQYGYTF.

The V gene is TRBV6-1, the J gene TRBJ2-3; TRBD1 aligns across 7 bases. V was pared by 3 bases and J by 1 base, with 7 bases of the junction left unmatched. The CDR3 totals 16 residues. Per germline, CDR1 MNHNS and CDR2 SASEGT. This CDR3 is CASSDSTGWGTDTQYF. The CDR3, as DNA: TGTGCCAGCAGTGATTCGACAGGGTGGGGCACAGATACGCAGTATTTT.